Presented here are 7 T cell receptor beta chains from one specimen sequenced in a study of cytomegalovirus exposure and HLA in healthy donors. Measured with immunoSEQ multiplex PCR; TCRdb has only the in-frame clones, and not every one. The sample carries about 180,000 clones, 85% recorded once. The sequenced material came from PBMCs. The origin of the receptors is a man between 18 and 35 years old in good health and CMV-seropositive.

In DNA form, the CDR3 reads TGTGCCAGCAGCCCGGAGGACAGAATGAACACTGAAGCTTTCTTT. Its protein product is CASSPEDRMNTEAFF. The V call is TRBV7-9, the J call TRBJ1-1, with D perhaps matching TRBD1 (6 bases). CDR3 length equals 15 residues. Germline V CDR1 and CDR2: SEHNR, FQNEAQ (reference sequence). V lost 5 bases, J lost 0 bases, and 13 bases lay in between. The full variable domain, rest sourced from reference TRBV7-9 and TRBJ1-1, is DTGVSQNPRHKITKRGQNVTFRCDPISEHNRLYWYRQTLGQGPEFLTYFQNEAQLEKSRLLSDRFSAERPKGSFSTLEIQRTEQGDSAMYLCASSPEDRMNTEAFFGQGTRLTVV.

This sequence joins TRBV27 and TRBJ2-5, with D perhaps matching TRBD2 (7 bases). Trimming took off 0 bases at V and 1 base at J, with 12 bases between the two ends. The CDR3 loop spans 16 amino acids. Germline V gene data show CDR1 as MNHEY and CDR2 as SMNVEV (reference sequence). The CDR3 sequence is CASSLSTGGPQETQYF. CDR3 nucleotides: TGTGCCAGCAGTTTATCTACCGGGGGGCCCCAAGAGACCCAGTACTTC.

This clone turned up a few times. A read error may be the cause here, since a much bigger clone is one base away. The chain combines TRBV7-9 with TRBJ1-1; 8 nucleotides line up with TRBD1. The CDR3 consists of 13 residues. V shed 4 bases and J 3 bases; nucleotides not matched to a gene: 1. In germline, CDR1 is SEHNR, CDR2 FQNEAQ (reference sequence). The CDR3 spells CASSSDRDTEAFF. As DNA, the CDR3 is TGTGCCAGCAGCTCGGACAGGGACACTGAAGCTTTCTTT. The full variable domain, its missing parts supplied by reference TRBV7-9 and TRBJ1-1, is DTGVSQNPRHKITKRGQNVTFRCDPISEHNRLYWYRQTLGQGPEFLTYFQNEAQLEKSRLLSDRFSAERPKGSFSTLEIQRTEQGDSAMYLCASSSDRDTEAFFGQGTRLTVV.

This clone turned up a few times. The chain is built from TRBV14 and TRBJ2-7; D call uncertain. This CDR3 has 13 residues. In germline, CDR1 is SGHDN, CDR2 FVKESK. The V end was cut by 2 bases, the J end by 3 bases, with 8 bases between. CDR3 amino acids: CASSQTPGYEQYF. The CDR3 DNA follows: TGTGCCAGCAGCCAAACTCCGGGCTACGAGCAGTACTTC.

This sequence joins TRBV23-1 and TRBJ1-2; TRBD1 matches at 7 bases. TRBV23-1 is recorded as an ORF, its role being uncertain. V lost 8 bases, J lost 8 bases, and 11 bases stayed unmatched. The CDR3 is 13 amino acids. The CDR3 nucleotides are TGCGCCAGCGACCCGACAGGGTTTGGGGGCTACACCTTC. This codes for CASDPTGFGGYTF.

This clone was seen only once. The chain couples TRBV30 to TRBJ2-7; D is perhaps TRBD2 (7 bases). This CDR3 has 12 amino acids. V was shortened by 1 base and J by 7 bases, with 11 bases between the two germline ends. Germline CDR1 reads GTSNPN; CDR2 reads SVGIG (reference sequence). The CDR3 here is CAWSGGGREQYF. The DNA for the CDR3 is TGTGCCTGGAGTGGGGGGGGCAGAGAGCAGTACTTC.

The rearrangement links TRBV28 to TRBJ2-5, with D possibly being TRBD2 (5 bases). The V end lost 8 bases, the J end lost 4 bases, and 11 bases lay between the germline ends. This CDR3 contains 12 residues. Germline V lookup: CDR1 MDHEN, CDR2 SYDVKM. CDR3 DNA sequence: TGTGCCAGCGGGAGTTGGGGAGAGACCCAGTACTTC. It translates to CASGSWGETQYF.